These 20 T cell receptor beta chains share one sample of origin, sequenced in a study of blood T cell repertoires in COVID-19 (dated by TCRdb to the early 2020s). The library was generated by the immunoSEQ multiplex PCR assay. TCRdb limited this immuneACCESS table to in-frame rearrangements with V and J called. A share of clones is missing; checked studies link under half to unresolved V genes, and the rest is unexplained. The sample profile shows approximately 190,000 clones; roughly 86% of them were found once. Together, the top ten hold about 26% of the sample. The specimen was PBMCs or T cells enriched from blood (not recorded which). The receptors shown here come from a woman in her thirties or forties in a cohort exposed to, infected with or recovered from COVID-19 (not recorded which).

The chain joins TRBV5-1 to TRBJ2-1, with 7 bases matching TRBD2. CDR3 length: 18 amino acids. V lost 3 bases to trimming and J lost 8 bases; unmatched junction nucleotides: 20. Germline V gives CDR1 SGHRS, CDR2 YFSETQ. The chain's CDR3 is CASSCSEVRDREEDEQFF. Here the CDR3 DNA reads TGCGCCAGCAGCTGTAGCGAAGTCCGGGACCGGGAGGAGGATGAGCAGTTCTTC.

The chain joins TRBV7-8 to TRBJ2-3; weak D call: TRBD1 (5 bases). V lost 1 base, J lost 5 bases, and 16 bases lay in between. Germline CDR1 reads SGHVS; CDR2 reads FQNEAQ. The CDR3 spans 16 residues. The CDR3 is CASSLVGQGIGDTQYF. CDR3 nucleotides: TGTGCCAGCAGCTTAGTCGGGCAGGGAATTGGAGATACGCAGTATTTT.

The rearrangement links TRBV15 to TRBJ2-7; 11 bases map to TRBD2. There are 14 residues in the CDR3. Germline CDR1 is LNHNV and CDR2 is YYDKDF (reference sequence). Losses at the gene ends were 5 bases for V and 3 bases for J; bases not matched to a gene: 3. DNA of the CDR3: TGTGCCACCAGCGGGACTAGCGGAATCTACGAGCAGTACTTC. Its protein product is CATSGTSGIYEQYF. Full variable domain (rest looked up from reference TRBV15 and TRBJ2-7): DAMVIQNPRYQVTQFGKPVTLSCSQTLNHNVMYWYQQKSSQAPKLLFHYYDKDFNNEADTPDNFQSRRPNTSFCFLDIRSPGLGDTAMYLCATSGTSGIYEQYFGPGTRLTVT.

The chain uses TRBV6-2 or TRBV6-3 and TRBJ1-1, with D possibly matching TRBD1 (6 bases). Trimming removed 5 bases at V and 2 bases at J, with 15 bases between. The CDR3 length is 15 residues. In germline, CDR1 is MNHEY, CDR2 SVGEGT. CDR3 nucleotides: TGTGCCAGCAGTACCGGACAGACTCGCAACACTGAAGCTTTCTTT. Protein product: CASSTGQTRNTEAFF.

The chain couples TRBV5-1 to TRBJ2-3; weak D call: TRBD1 (6 bases). V lost 1 base, J lost 6 bases, and 15 bases lay in between. Germline CDR1 SGHRS, CDR2 YFSETQ. The CDR3 runs to 15 residues. CDR3 amino acids: CASSLQGPSGDTQYF. CDR3 nucleotides: TGCGCCAGCAGCTTGCAGGGGCCCTCGGGGGATACGCAGTATTTT.

The rearrangement links TRBV7-8 to TRBJ1-2; D may be TRBD1 (6 bases). CDR1 SGHVS and CDR2 FQNEAQ come from the germline V gene. Trimming took 1 base from V and 6 from J, leaving 9 bases between them. This CDR3 is built from 13 residues. This CDR3 is CASSLGTAHGYTF. CDR3 nucleotides: TGTGCCAGCAGCTTAGGGACAGCCCATGGCTACACCTTC. The variable domain in full, with the rest retrieved from reference TRBV7-8 and TRBJ1-2, is GAGVSQSPRYKVAKRGQDVALRCDPISGHVSLFWYQQALGQGPEFLTYFQNEAQLDKSGLPSDRFFAERPEGSVSTLKIQRTQQEDSAVYLCASSLGTAHGYTFGSGTRLTVV.

This clone was observed many times. The chain uses TRBV2 and TRBJ2-2, with D perhaps matching TRBD1 (6 bases). From germline, CDR1 is SNHLY and CDR2 FYNNEI. V lost 7 bases to trimming and J lost 6 bases, with 12 bases between them. This CDR3 is 13 amino acids long. The CDR3 here is CASTTTGAGELFF. The CDR3 DNA reads as TGTGCCAGCACGACGACAGGAGCCGGGGAGCTGTTTTTT.

This clone was counted a single time. The genes are TRBV6-6 and TRBJ1-6; 7 nucleotides align to TRBD1. The CDR3 contains 14 residues. Germline-derived CDR1 and CDR2 are MNHNY and SVGAGI (reference sequence). J lost 7 bases, V lost 2 bases, and 2 bases had no gene match. The CDR3 DNA follows: TGTGCCAGCAGTTACAGGGGGCAGAATTCACCCCTCCACTTT. It specifies CASSYRGQNSPLHF.

The gene calls are TRBV30 and TRBJ1-1; D call uncertain. Trimming pared 0 bases from V and 2 bases from J, leaving 10 bases between. Germline V gene data show CDR1 as GTSNPN and CDR2 as SVGIG (reference sequence). This CDR3 has 14 amino acids. CDR3 sequence reads: CAWSVITGNTEAFF. Here the CDR3 DNA reads TGTGCCTGGAGTGTAATTACGGGTAACACTGAAGCTTTCTTT.

The genes are TRBV5-4 and TRBJ1-1; tentatively, D is TRBD1 (6 bases). This CDR3 spans 14 amino acids. V was trimmed by 6 bases and J by 2 bases, leaving 14 bases between them. Germline V lookup: CDR1 SGHNT, CDR2 YYREEE (reference sequence). CDR3: CASTMTGGNTEAFF. In DNA, the CDR3 is TGTGCCAGCACCATGACAGGAGGTAACACTGAAGCTTTCTTT.

The chain uses TRBV29-1 and TRBJ1-1, with D possibly being TRBD1 (5 bases). V lost 0 bases and J lost 1, with 12 bases in between. CDR3 length equals 15 residues. CDR1 is SQVTM, CDR2 ANQGSEA, per germline. Here the CDR3 reads CSVEDLAGPNTEAFF. The CDR3 nucleotides read TGCAGCGTTGAAGATTTGGCGGGGCCGAACACTGAAGCTTTCTTT.

The table lists this clone with a few counts. J is TRBJ2-1 and V is TRBV10-3; 7 bases map to TRBD1. The CDR3 loop spans 14 amino acids. The V gene's germline CDR1 is ENHRY and CDR2 SYGVKD. V lost 10 bases, J lost 4 bases, and 10 bases stayed unmatched. The CDR3 coding sequence is TGTGCCACCGCCGGGACAGAACATTACAATGAGCAGTTCTTC. As protein: CATAGTEHYNEQFF.

The chain combines TRBV5-6 with TRBJ2-2; TRBD1 agrees at 10 bases. Germline values: CDR1 SGHDT, CDR2 YYEEEE. The CDR3 runs to 14 residues. V shed 4 bases, J shed 6 bases, and the junction held 3 bases outside the gene matches. Here the CDR3 DNA reads TGTGCCAGCAGCCCCGGGACAGGGGCCGGGGAGCTGTTTTTT. Translation gives CASSPGTGAGELFF.

The chain carries TRBV7-2 and TRBJ2-1, with D unclear. Germline loops: CDR1 SGHTA, CDR2 FQGNSA. This CDR3 contains 14 residues. V dropped 3 bases and J dropped 5 bases, with 11 bases sitting between them. CDR3 nucleotides: TGTGCCAGCAGCTTCGCCGCAGGCCACAATGAGCAGTTCTTC. It encodes CASSFAAGHNEQFF.

The genes are TRBV4-1 and TRBJ1-2; unclear D gene. V was pared by 1 base and J by 0 bases, with 6 bases between. The CDR3 loop spans 14 amino acids. Germline loops: CDR1 MGHRA, CDR2 YSYEKL. Written as DNA, the CDR3 is TGCGCCAGCAGCCAAGTCGCGGCTAACTATGGCTACACCTTC. It yields the protein CASSQVAANYGYTF.

The chain is built from TRBV24-1 and TRBJ1-2; 9 bases line up with TRBD1. Trimming cost V 5 bases and J 14 bases; bases outside gene matches: 5. From germline, CDR1 is KGHDR and CDR2 SFDVKD. CDR3 length equals 11 residues. The CDR3 coding sequence is TGTGCCACCAGTGTAGGGACAGGGTTGACCTTC. As protein: CATSVGTGLTF.

This chain links TRBV24-1 with TRBJ1-5; D ambiguous. Trimming left V 4 bases short and J 3 bases short, with 6 bases between. Germline assignment: CDR1 KGHDR and CDR2 SFDVKD. The CDR3 loop spans 13 amino acids. This chain's CDR3 is CATSERYNQPQHF. CDR3 DNA: TGTGCCACCAGTGAACGGTACAATCAGCCCCAGCATTTT.

The rearrangement links TRBV19 to TRBJ2-7; 10 nucleotides agree with TRBD1. The ends lost 4 bases at V and 5 bases at J; junction bases unmatched: 8. CDR3 size: 15 residues. Germline V lookup: CDR1 LNHDA, CDR2 SQIVND (reference sequence). The chain's CDR3 is CASSSRTGGQDEQYF. In nucleotides, the CDR3 is TGTGCCAGTAGTAGCCGGACAGGGGGTCAGGACGAGCAGTACTTC. Based on the CDR3 plus reference TRBV19 and TRBJ2-7, the full variable domain is DGGITQSPKYLFRKEGQNVTLSCEQNLNHDAMYWYRQDPGQGLRLIYYSQIVNDFQKGDIAEGYSVSREKKESFPLTVTSAQKNPTAFYLCASSSRTGGQDEQYFGPGTRLTVT.

The rearrangement links TRBV19 to TRBJ1-5, with D possibly matching TRBD1 (6 bases). Germline CDR1 reads LNHDA; CDR2 reads SQIVND (reference sequence). CDR3 size: 15 residues. V shed 7 bases and J shed 9 bases, with 22 bases lying between them. This chain's CDR3 is CASNPDSRPQWPQHF. The CDR3 nucleotides read TGTGCCAGTAACCCGGACAGCCGGCCCCAATGGCCCCAGCATTTT. Complete variable domain (other parts from reference TRBV19 and TRBJ1-5): DGGITQSPKYLFRKEGQNVTLSCEQNLNHDAMYWYRQDPGQGLRLIYYSQIVNDFQKGDIAEGYSVSREKKESFPLTVTSAQKNPTAFYLCASNPDSRPQWPQHFGDGTRLSIL.

In its sample, this clone was seen a few times. The chain carries TRBV27 and TRBJ1-6, with D unclear. The germline V gene encodes CDR1 MNHEY and CDR2 SMNVEV (reference sequence). The V end lost 4 bases, the J end lost 6 bases, and 7 bases lay between the germline ends. This CDR3 comprises 13 residues. CDR3 nucleotide sequence: TGTGCCAGCAGTTACGGGATTAATTCACCCCTCCACTTT. Encoded protein: CASSYGINSPLHF.